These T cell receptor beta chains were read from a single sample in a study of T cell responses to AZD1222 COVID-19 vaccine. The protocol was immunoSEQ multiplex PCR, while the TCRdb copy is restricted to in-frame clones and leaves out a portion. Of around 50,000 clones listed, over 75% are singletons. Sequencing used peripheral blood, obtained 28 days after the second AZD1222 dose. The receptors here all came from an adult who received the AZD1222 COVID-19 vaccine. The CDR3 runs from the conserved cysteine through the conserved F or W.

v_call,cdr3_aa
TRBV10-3,CAISASGGSTPLEQYF
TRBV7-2,CASSLVGFDRFF
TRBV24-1,CATSEPGANVLTF
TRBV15,CATSREPGLGPHIQYF
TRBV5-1,CASSPGQEGQPQHF
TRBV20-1,CSASQGWTDTQYF
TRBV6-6,CASRTPGQGSYEQYF
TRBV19,CASSRPGVGETQYF
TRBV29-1,CSVERGIGTDTQYF
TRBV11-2,CASSLDLPGTGGSIGEQYF